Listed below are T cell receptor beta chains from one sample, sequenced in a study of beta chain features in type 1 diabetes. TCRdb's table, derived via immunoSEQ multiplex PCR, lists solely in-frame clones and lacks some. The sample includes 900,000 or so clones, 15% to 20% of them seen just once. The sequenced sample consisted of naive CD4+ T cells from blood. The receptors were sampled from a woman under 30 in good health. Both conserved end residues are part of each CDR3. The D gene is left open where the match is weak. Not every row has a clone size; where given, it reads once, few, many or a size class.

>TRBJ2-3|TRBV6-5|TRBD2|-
TGCGCCAGCAGTATAGCGGGAGTGGGAGATACGCAGTATTTT
CASSIAGVGDTQYF
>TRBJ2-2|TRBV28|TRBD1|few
TGTGCCAGCAGACGACAGGGTTTTAGCGGGGAGCTGTTTTTT
CASRRQGFSGELFF
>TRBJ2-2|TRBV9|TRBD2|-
TGTGCCAGCAGCGTAGCGCCATTTTCAGCGGGAGCTCCCGGGGAGCTGTTTTTT
CASSVAPFSAGAPGELFF
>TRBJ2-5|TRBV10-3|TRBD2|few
TGTGCCATCAGTGCTACTAGCGGGACACAAGAGACCCAGTACTTC
CAISATSGTQETQYF
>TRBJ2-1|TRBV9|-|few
TGTGCCAGCAGCGTAGGGGCTACCGTCTACAATGAGCAGTTCTTC
CASSVGATVYNEQFF
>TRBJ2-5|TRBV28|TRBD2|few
TGTGCCAGCAAGAAGCGGGAGGCAGGGACCCAGTACTTC
CASKKREAGTQYF
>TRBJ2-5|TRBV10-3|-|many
TGTGCCATCAGGGGAAGGGGTGGAGAGACCCAGTACTTC
CAIRGRGGETQYF
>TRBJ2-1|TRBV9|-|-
TGTGCCAGCAGCGTAGGAGGGGGAGGTATCAATGAGCAGTTCTTC
CASSVGGGGINEQFF
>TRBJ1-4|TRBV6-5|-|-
TGTGCCAGCAGTTTCGCTCGACGGGACGCCAGACTGTTTTTT
CASSFARRDARLFF
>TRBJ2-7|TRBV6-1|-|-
TGTGCCAGCAGTGTCAACACGGCCTACGAGCAGTACTTC
CASSVNTAYEQYF
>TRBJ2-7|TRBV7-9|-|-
TGTGCCAGCAGCGGCCGGGCGGGACCCTACGAGCAGTACTTC
CASSGRAGPYEQYF
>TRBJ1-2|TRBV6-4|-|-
TGTGCCAGCAGTGACCCCAGGGATGGCTACACCTTC
CASSDPRDGYTF